This passage covers 30 T cell receptor beta chains from one sample sequenced in a study of chemoradiotherapy in HPV16-positive cancers. Produced via immunoSEQ multiplex PCR; TCRdb's table is partial and in-frame only. The sample contains some 6,000 clones, around four fifths of which appear only once. The specimen was collected from a patient who underwent chemoradiotherapy. Receptor source: a human donor with HPV-associated anogenital cancer.

The V call is TRBV5-1, the J call TRBJ2-3; 8 nucleotides match TRBD1. This CDR3 has 14 amino acids. The V gene end was trimmed by 5 bases and the J gene end by 6 bases; junction bases not matched to a gene: 8. Germline V gives CDR1 SGHRS, CDR2 YFSETQ. This CDR3 is CASRPGGPEDTQYF. The DNA for the CDR3 is TGCGCCAGCAGGCCAGGGGGCCCCGAGGATACGCAGTATTTT.

The genes are TRBV7-6 and TRBJ2-5; tentative D call: TRBD2 (6 bases). From germline, CDR1 is SGHVS and CDR2 FNYEAQ. The V end was cut by 1 base, the J end by 5 bases, with 17 bases between. The CDR3 covers 16 residues. CDR3 DNA: TGTGCCAGCAGCTTAGGGGACTTAGGAAATGGGGAGACCCAGTACTTC. Its protein product is CASSLGDLGNGETQYF.

The chain couples TRBV4-1 to TRBJ2-2, with D unresolved. Germline CDR1 MGHRA, CDR2 YSYEKL. Deletions cut 6 bases from V and 0 bases from J, with 8 bases between. The CDR3 has 14 residues. Here the CDR3 reads CASRGIPNTGELFF. The CDR3 nucleotides are TGCGCCAGCAGGGGAATCCCGAACACCGGGGAGCTGTTTTTT.

With regard to this clone: A read error may produce the germline difference seen at one junction end. CDR3 sequence reads: CVSSRQTGHFYSGNTIYF. The CDR3 DNA is TGTGTCAGCAGTAGGCAAACGGGACACTTTTACTCTGGAAACACCATATATTTT. This chain links TRBV28 with TRBJ1-3; possibly TRBD1 for D (6 bases). The V gene's germline CDR1 is MDHEN and CDR2 SYDVKM. This CDR3 comprises 18 residues.

The J gene is TRBJ2-3, the V gene TRBV14; D not resolved. This CDR3 has 13 amino acids. Trimming took off 5 bases at V and 4 bases at J, with 10 bases between the two ends. The germline V gene encodes CDR1 SGHDN and CDR2 FVKESK. DNA for the CDR3: TGTGCCAGCAGCAGTCGAAACGCAGATACGCAGTATTTT. Amino acid sequence: CASSSRNADTQYF. Complete variable domain (other parts from reference TRBV14 and TRBJ2-3): EAGVTQFPSHSVIEKGQTVTLRCDPISGHDNLYWYRRVMGKEIKFLLHFVKESKQDESGMPNNRFLAERTGGTYSTLKVQPAELEDSGVYFCASSSRNADTQYFGPGTRLTVL.

The chain carries TRBV28 and TRBJ1-2; 8 bases agree with TRBD1. Unmatched junction bases numbered 14, after V lost 6 bases and J lost 8 bases. Germline V CDR1 and CDR2: MDHEN, SYDVKM. The CDR3 has 15 amino acids. The CDR3, as DNA: TGTGCCAGCAGCACGGAAGGACAGGGTCTGGGAGGCTACACCTTC. This codes for CASSTEGQGLGGYTF.

This chain uses TRBV23-1 with TRBJ1-2; 7 nucleotides match TRBD1. TRBV23-1 is filed as an ORF, its function uncertain. Losses at the gene ends were 8 bases for V and 7 bases for J; bases not matched to a gene: 7. This CDR3 has 12 residues. CDR3 sequence (DNA): TGCGCCAGCGGAAGGGGGCTGGCTGGCTACACCTTC. It codes for CASGRGLAGYTF.

This chain uses TRBV27 with TRBJ2-6; D is ambiguous. V lost 5 bases and J lost 5, with 22 bases in between. The CDR3 contains 18 residues. Germline values: CDR1 MNHEY, CDR2 SMNVEV (reference sequence). CDR3 sequence: CASSVSYWLQSRANVLTF. Written as DNA, the CDR3 is TGTGCCAGCAGTGTTAGTTACTGGCTACAAAGTCGGGCCAACGTCCTGACTTTC.

The V gene is TRBV9, the J gene TRBJ2-2; no reliable D call. The CDR3 has 14 amino acids. Germline CDR1 reads SGDLS; CDR2 reads YYNGEE. The ends were cut back, 0 bases at V and 6 bases at J, with 9 bases in the middle. CDR3 in DNA: TGTGCCAGCAGCGTAGCAAGCGATCCCGGGGAGCTGTTTTTT. Encoded protein: CASSVASDPGELFF.

The rearrangement uses TRBV27 and TRBJ2-2, with 10 bases identical to TRBD2. CDR1 and CDR2 from the germline V gene are MNHEY and SMNVEV (reference sequence). Trimming took 3 bases from V and 1 from J; bases not matched to a gene: 5. The CDR3 consists of 17 residues. CDR3 sequence reads: CASSFTSGMENTGELFF. The CDR3 region has the DNA TGTGCCAGCAGTTTCACTAGCGGGATGGAGAACACCGGGGAGCTGTTTTTT.

This rearrangement joins TRBV14 to TRBJ1-2; D uncertain. The CDR3 is made up of 15 amino acids. V was pared by 1 base and J by 8 bases, with 17 bases between. Germline V CDR1 and CDR2: SGHDN, FVKESK. The CDR3 here is CASSQAAGERGGYTF. CDR3 DNA sequence: TGTGCCAGCAGCCAAGCGGCCGGGGAACGAGGGGGCTACACCTTC. Filled out from reference TRBV14 and TRBJ1-2, the complete variable domain reads EAGVTQFPSHSVIEKGQTVTLRCDPISGHDNLYWYRRVMGKEIKFLLHFVKESKQDESGMPNNRFLAERTGGTYSTLKVQPAELEDSGVYFCASSQAAGERGGYTFGSGTRLTVV.

This chain joins TRBV18 and TRBJ2-6, with no clear D. The CDR3 extends over 17 amino acids. CDR1 is KGHSH and CDR2 is LQKENI in the germline V gene. Trimming took 2 bases from V and 0 from J, leaving 11 bases between them. In DNA form, the CDR3 reads TGTGCCAGCTCACCATATCTTTCCTTCTCTGGGGCCAACGTCCTGACTTTC. Its protein is CASSPYLSFSGANVLTF.

This rearrangement joins TRBV2 to TRBJ2-7, with 14 bases aligning to TRBD2. This CDR3 region has 17 residues. J was trimmed by 2 bases and V by 7 bases; bases with no gene match: 10. Germline assignment: CDR1 SNHLY and CDR2 FYNNEI. CDR3 amino acids: CASNIPGLAGVTYEQYF. CDR3 in DNA: TGTGCCAGCAATATCCCGGGACTAGCGGGAGTAACCTACGAGCAGTACTTC.

This chain links TRBV30 with TRBJ2-2; D is ambiguous. Trimming removed 2 bases from V and 7 bases from J, with 11 bases in between. The CDR3 has 13 amino acids. Germline V gene data show CDR1 as GTSNPN and CDR2 as SVGIG (reference sequence). The chain's CDR3 is CAWSISDLGELFF. CDR3 DNA: TGTGCCTGGAGTATATCCGATCTCGGGGAGCTGTTTTTT.

This chain uses TRBV15 with TRBJ2-5; D uncertain. The CDR3 has 13 amino acids. V lost 0 bases and J lost 3, with 5 bases in between. CDR1 and CDR2 from the germline V gene are LNHNV and YYDKDF (reference sequence). CDR3 amino acids: CATSRDSEETQYF. CDR3 bases: TGTGCCACCAGCAGAGACAGCGAAGAGACCCAGTACTTC.

The chain links TRBV7-6 to TRBJ2-3; D uncertain. This CDR3 has 13 amino acids. Trimming took off 6 bases at V and 0 bases at J, with 7 bases between the two ends. The V gene's germline CDR1 is SGHVS and CDR2 FNYEAQ. CDR3 bases: TGTGCCAGCAGTCCCTTTAGCACAGATACGCAGTATTTT. Its translation is CASSPFSTDTQYF.

The CDR3 region is CASSLVISLAGGFREQFF. Written as DNA, the CDR3 is TGTGCCAGCAGCTTAGTAATCTCCCTAGCGGGAGGTTTTCGTGAGCAGTTCTTC. The chain joins TRBV7-6 to TRBJ2-1; 11 bases are a match to TRBD2. This CDR3 contains 18 residues. Germline loops: CDR1 SGHVS, CDR2 FNYEAQ. The V segment lost 1 base and the J segment 9 bases; nucleotides outside the gene matches: 14.

This chain joins TRBV7-3 and TRBJ2-1; D not resolved. Per germline, CDR1 SGHTA and CDR2 FQGTGA. The CDR3 consists of 13 residues. With 4 bases removed from V and 2 bases from J, the gap between germline ends came to 6 bases. CDR3 DNA sequence: TGTGCCAGCAGCTCCGAGGCCTACAATGAGCAGTTCTTC. This encodes CASSSEAYNEQFF.

The V and J genes are TRBV5-1 and TRBJ2-2, with TRBD1 as a possible D gene (6 bases). The germline V gene encodes CDR1 SGHRS and CDR2 YFSETQ. The CDR3 has 13 amino acids. The V and J ends lost 2 bases and 4 bases respectively, with 6 bases between them. CDR3 sequence reads: CASSLQGTGELFF. CDR3 DNA: TGCGCCAGCAGCTTACAGGGCACCGGGGAGCTGTTTTTT.

This clone has just a few counts. The chain uses TRBV18 and TRBJ1-3; 8 bases line up with TRBD1. This CDR3 has 15 residues. Germline values: CDR1 KGHSH, CDR2 LQKENI. Trimming took 2 bases from V and 1 from J; bases not matched to a gene: 1. The CDR3 DNA is TGTGCCAGCTCACCAAGGACAGGGTCTGGAAACACCATATATTTT. Amino acids: CASSPRTGSGNTIYF.

CDR3: CAWSGMNTEAFF. CDR3 sequence (DNA): TGTGCCTGGAGTGGGATGAACACTGAAGCTTTCTTT. The V gene is TRBV30, the J gene TRBJ1-1; D gene uncertain. Trimming removed 1 base from V and 0 bases from J, with 3 bases in between. The CDR3 has 12 amino acids. The germline gives CDR1 GTSNPN, CDR2 SVGIG (reference sequence).

V is TRBV29-1 and J is TRBJ1-2; D perhaps matches TRBD1 (6 bases). The V gene's germline CDR1 is SQVTM and CDR2 ANQGSEA. The ends were cut back, 5 bases at V and 2 bases at J, with 21 bases in the middle. The CDR3 consists of 16 residues. CDR3 DNA: TGCAGCGTTAAGGGGGGGCAGGGCCACCAGAACTATGGCTACACCTTC. Translated: CSVKGGQGHQNYGYTF.

The chain carries TRBV6-1 and TRBJ1-1; D gene ambiguous. V was shortened by 0 bases and J by 4 bases, with 18 bases between the two germline ends. There are 17 residues in the CDR3. Per the germline V gene, CDR1 is MNHNS and CDR2 is SASEGT. As DNA, the CDR3 is TGTGCCAGCAGTGAAGCGCTGGTTGGCAGCCGGGGCACTGAAGCTTTCTTT. This codes for CASSEALVGSRGTEAFF.

This rearrangement joins TRBV4-1 to TRBJ1-6; a weak D match, TRBD1 (5 bases). There are 13 residues in the CDR3. Trimming stripped 5 bases from V and 8 bases from J, with 10 bases between. Germline V gene lookup returns CDR1 MGHRA and CDR2 YSYEKL. The CDR3 loop reads CASSGTEDSPLHF. CDR3 nucleotides: TGCGCCAGCAGCGGGACGGAAGATTCACCCCTCCACTTT.

J is TRBJ1-4 and V is TRBV7-9; unclear D gene. V dropped 1 base and J dropped 8 bases, with 14 bases sitting between them. Germline assignment: CDR1 SEHNR and CDR2 FQNEAQ (reference sequence). This CDR3 is 15 amino acids long. CDR3 sequence: CASSLVPGSVEKLFF. In DNA, the CDR3 is TGTGCCAGCAGCTTAGTGCCCGGATCGGTGGAAAAACTGTTTTTT.

CDR3 amino acids: CASRTGSYEQYF. For the CDR3, the DNA is TGTGCCAGTAGGACGGGCTCCTACGAGCAGTACTTC. This chain uses TRBV19 with TRBJ2-7; unclear D gene. V was cut by 6 bases and J by 0 bases, with 6 bases left in between. The CDR3 sequence is 12 residues long. Germline V gives CDR1 LNHDA, CDR2 SQIVND (reference sequence).

CDR3 nucleotide sequence: TGTGCCACCAGCAGAGACGCAGGGGGCGGTTATTCACCCCTCCACTTT. This gives the protein CATSRDAGGGYSPLHF. The V gene is TRBV15, the J gene TRBJ1-6; 8 bases line up with TRBD1. V lost 0 bases, J lost 8 bases, and 6 bases stayed unmatched. The CDR3 is 16 residues long. CDR1 LNHNV and CDR2 YYDKDF come from the germline V gene (reference sequence).

The chain employs TRBV2 and TRBJ2-1; D not resolved. The CDR3 runs 13 residues. Trimming cost V 5 bases and J 4 bases, with 9 bases left between them. CDR1 and CDR2 from the germline V gene are SNHLY and FYNNEI. The CDR3 DNA is TGTGCCAGCAGTACCATCGCGTACAATGAGCAGTTCTTC. Its translation is CASSTIAYNEQFF. Full variable domain (remainder filled in from reference TRBV2 and TRBJ2-1): EPEVTQTPSHQVTQMGQEVILRCVPISNHLYFYWYRQILGQKVEFLVSFYNNEISEKSEIFDDQFSVERPDGSNFTLKIRSTKLEDSAMYFCASSTIAYNEQFFGPGTRLTVL.

The chain combines TRBV4-1 with TRBJ2-6, with D tentatively TRBD1 (5 bases). The CDR3 covers 20 residues. V was pared by 5 bases and J by 0 bases, with 23 bases between. Germline lookup yields CDR1 MGHRA and CDR2 YSYEKL. The CDR3 here is CASSTPIRAGQLSGANVLTF. The CDR3 DNA sequence: TGCGCCAGCAGCACTCCCATTAGGGCAGGGCAGCTCTCTGGGGCCAACGTCCTGACTTTC.

J is TRBJ2-5 and V is TRBV7-9; D may be TRBD1 (5 bases). Germline CDR1 is SEHNR and CDR2 is FQNEAQ (reference sequence). The CDR3 has 17 residues. Trimming stripped 1 base from V and 0 bases from J, with 15 bases between. The CDR3 is CASSLEQAYRHQETQYF. The CDR3 DNA reads as TGTGCCAGCAGCTTAGAACAGGCGTACCGACACCAAGAGACCCAGTACTTC.